This TCR beta chain was identified in a study of shared T cell receptors in the human thymus. TCRdb keeps only in-frame clones here, not all; method: immunoSEQ multiplex PCR. The data hold some 720,000 clones, with 88% observed a single time. V shed 1 base and J 1 base; nucleotides not matched to a gene: 8. Germline V gene data show CDR1 as LGHNA and CDR2 as YNFKEQ. The CDR3 is 17 residues long. A further study also used this sample, focusing on human thymus T cells.

The sequenced sample was thymocytes. This chain links TRBV4-2 with TRBJ2-3, with 7 bases that match TRBD2. The source is a boy less than two years old with a congenital heart defect. CDR3 DNA: TGTGCCAGCAGCCAAGTTGGACCGGGGGGATGCACAGATACGCAGTATTTT. This translates into CASSQVGPGGCTDTQYF.